Presented here are 17 T cell receptor beta chains from one specimen sequenced in a study of blood T cell repertoires in COVID-19. TCRdb keeps only in-frame clones here, not all; method: immunoSEQ multiplex PCR. Of roughly 43,000 clones in the sample, about nine tenths were seen once. What was sequenced was peripheral blood. These receptors all come from a human donor in a cohort sampled during active COVID-19.

The chain is built from TRBV19 and TRBJ2-5; possibly TRBD1 for D (6 bases). The CDR3 totals 16 residues. The V end was cut by 1 base, the J end by 4 bases, with 16 bases between. Germline V gene sequence: CDR1 LNHDA, CDR2 SQIVND (reference sequence). The CDR3 reads CASSIVSTGSGETQYF. DNA for the CDR3: TGTGCCAGTAGTATAGTATCTACAGGGAGCGGAGAGACCCAGTACTTC.

CDR3 bases: TGTGCCAGCAGCTTAGGAGAGGCCGCTGAAGCTTTCTTT. As protein: CASSLGEAAEAFF. The chain has TRBV7-2 and TRBJ1-1; D gene unclear. There are 13 residues in the CDR3. V lost 1 base and J lost 6, with 9 bases in between. The germline CDR1 and CDR2 sequences are SGHTA and FQGNSA.

The rearrangement joins TRBV28 to TRBJ1-1; D unclear. The CDR3 loop spans 10 amino acids. V was cut by 9 bases and J by 1 base, with 3 bases left in between. Germline lookup yields CDR1 MDHEN and CDR2 SYDVKM. The CDR3: CASRNTEAFF. In DNA form, the CDR3 reads TGTGCCAGTAGGAACACTGAAGCTTTCTTT.

This sequence joins TRBV4-3 and TRBJ2-6; D is unclear. This CDR3 region has 13 residues. V was cut by 6 bases and J by 2 bases, with 5 bases left in between. The germline V gene encodes CDR1 LGHNA and CDR2 YSLEER. CDR3 bases: TGCGCCAGCAGTCGGGCTGGGGCCAACGTCCTGACTTTC. It translates to CASSRAGANVLTF.

The rearrangement links TRBV7-8 to TRBJ2-1, with TRBD1 matching 7 bases. J gave up 4 bases and V 5 bases, and 2 bases lay outside the gene matches. The V gene's germline CDR1 is SGHVS and CDR2 FQNEAQ. The CDR3 has 13 residues. The CDR3 region is CASSLQGYNEQFF. DNA for the CDR3: TGTGCCAGCAGCCTACAGGGGTACAATGAGCAGTTCTTC.

The CDR3 loop reads CASSPLSVSNQPQHF. The CDR3 DNA is TGTGCCAGCAGTCCGTTGTCGGTTAGCAATCAGCCCCAGCATTTT. The chain is built from TRBV28 and TRBJ1-5; no reliable D call. The CDR3 spans 15 residues. Germline CDR1 reads MDHEN; CDR2 reads SYDVKM. The V and J ends lost 5 bases and 0 bases respectively, with 11 bases between them.

The rearrangement uses TRBV9 and TRBJ2-7, with TRBD1 matching 7 bases. The V and J ends lost 3 bases and 0 bases, in that order; junction bases with no gene match: 0. Germline V gene data show CDR1 as SGDLS and CDR2 as YYNGEE. The CDR3 is 13 residues long. The chain's CDR3 is CASSGQGSYEQYF. The CDR3 DNA is TGTGCCAGCAGCGGACAGGGCTCCTACGAGCAGTACTTC.

Here the CDR3 reads CASWVAGRRTDTQYF. The DNA of the CDR3 is TGTGCCAGCTGGGTGGCGGGGAGACGCACAGATACGCAGTATTTT. The rearrangement uses TRBV28 and TRBJ2-3, with D perhaps TRBD2 (6 bases). This CDR3 is 15 amino acids long. Germline values: CDR1 MDHEN, CDR2 SYDVKM. The germline V and J ends were trimmed by 8 bases and 1 base, with 16 bases remaining between them.

V and J are TRBV7-9 and TRBJ1-4; D remains unclear. The V gene lost 3 bases and the J gene lost 7 bases, with 9 bases spanning the gap. The CDR3 sequence is 13 residues long. The germline V gene encodes CDR1 SEHNR and CDR2 FQNEAQ (reference sequence). The CDR3 loop reads CASSFRGGEKLFF. The CDR3 DNA reads as TGTGCCAGCAGCTTTCGGGGTGGTGAAAAACTGTTTTTT.

This clone was recorded once. The V call is TRBV23-1, the J call TRBJ1-2; perhaps TRBD1 as D (5 bases). TRBV23-1 is placed among ORFs of uncertain function. The length of the CDR3 is 13 residues. Trimming cost V 2 bases and J 7 bases, with 11 bases left between them. In DNA form, the CDR3 reads TGCGCCAGCAGTCAACCCCACAGGTGTGGCTACACCTTC. Protein sequence: CASSQPHRCGYTF.

The chain is built from TRBV10-3 and TRBJ2-5; 11 bases agree with TRBD2. The CDR3 has 14 residues. Germline values: CDR1 ENHRY, CDR2 SYGVKD. V shed 8 bases and J 1 base; nucleotides not matched to a gene: 3. DNA of the CDR3: TGTGCCATCGGACTAGCGGGTGCCCAAGAGACCCAGTACTTC. It codes for CAIGLAGAQETQYF.

V and J are TRBV11-2 and TRBJ2-7; 7 bases match TRBD2. This CDR3 comprises 15 residues. After removal of 5 bases from V and 7 bases from J, the junction contained 14 bases not matched to a gene. Germline CDR1 reads SGHAT; CDR2 reads FQNNGV. Written as DNA, the CDR3 is TGTGCCAGCAGCGCCGGGACTACGTCTCGGGGGGAGCAGTACTTC. Translation gives CASSAGTTSRGEQYF.

V usage is TRBV9 and J usage is TRBJ1-1; D is ambiguous. V lost 0 bases and J lost 4, with 7 bases in between. CDR1 SGDLS and CDR2 YYNGEE come from the germline V gene. The CDR3 covers 13 residues. CDR3 coding DNA: TGTGCCAGCAGCGTAGAAGAGGGCACTGAAGCTTTCTTT. Its protein product is CASSVEEGTEAFF.

V gene TRBV9 combines with J gene TRBJ2-1; 7 bases match TRBD1. With 0 bases clipped from V and 9 bases from J, the junction kept 6 bases outside the gene matches. Per the germline V gene, CDR1 is SGDLS and CDR2 is YYNGEE. The CDR3 spans 14 residues. The CDR3 nucleotides read TGTGCCAGCAGCGTAGTACAGGGGAAGACTGAGCAGTTCTTC. It is translated as CASSVVQGKTEQFF. Full variable domain (rest looked up from reference TRBV9 and TRBJ2-1): DSGVTQTPKHLITATGQRVTLRCSPRSGDLSVYWYQQSLDQGLQFLIQYYNGEERAKGNILERFSAQQFPDLHSELNLSSLELGDSALYFCASSVVQGKTEQFFGPGTRLTVL.

The chain carries TRBV18 and TRBJ2-7; a possible D gene is TRBD2 (5 bases). This CDR3 contains 16 residues. V dropped 1 base and J dropped 2 bases, with 15 bases sitting between them. The germline CDR1 and CDR2 sequences are KGHSH and LQKENI. Written as DNA, the CDR3 is TGTGCCAGCTCACCACTACCCCCCGGGGTAGCCTACGAGCAGTACTTC. As protein: CASSPLPPGVAYEQYF. The full variable domain, rest sourced from reference TRBV18 and TRBJ2-7, is NAGVMQNPRHLVRRRGQEARLRCSPMKGHSHVYWYRQLPEEGLKFMVYLQKENIIDESGMPKERFSAEFPKEGPSILRIQQVVRGDSAAYFCASSPLPPGVAYEQYFGPGTRLTVT.

V usage is TRBV24-1 and J usage is TRBJ1-2; D is unclear. The CDR3 contains 12 residues. In germline, CDR1 is KGHDR, CDR2 SFDVKD. The ends were cut back, 4 bases at V and 8 bases at J, with 10 bases in the middle. DNA of the CDR3: TGTGCCACCAGTGACAGCGTAAGAGGCTACACCTTC. This encodes CATSDSVRGYTF.

This clone was recorded many times. The chain is built from TRBV10-2 and TRBJ2-7; no clear D. The V end lost 0 bases, the J end lost 2 bases, and 11 bases lay between the germline ends. The germline V gene has CDR1 WSHSY and CDR2 SAAADI. This CDR3 region has 15 residues. The CDR3 nucleotides are TGCGCCAGCAGTGAGTCGAATCGCGGTACCTACGAGCAGTACTTC. This codes for CASSESNRGTYEQYF.